This T cell receptor beta chain was found in a study of blood T cells in healthy people across ages. Caucasian, healthy and from Russia, the donors were aged between about 6 and 100. With each sample, at least 6 micrograms of total RNA were extracted. CDR1 is MNHNS, CDR2 SASEGT, per germline. V was shortened by 1 base and J by 1 base, with 12 bases between the two germline ends. This CDR3 contains 16 residues. This clonotype was counted a few times. Sample-barcoded 5' priming and a J-beta primer mix drove a second PCR of roughly 6 to 12 cycles. TCRdb passed the 5' RACE reads through MiXCR, listing each CDR3 protein once. The data contain about 1.8 million distinct CDR3 sequences, about 50% of them singletons.

The sequence was collected from a woman in her thirties or forties in good health. V usage is TRBV6-1 and J usage is TRBJ2-3; either TRBD1 or TRBD2 may fit D (6 bases each). Sequencing was performed on blood. Here the CDR3 reads CASSEEGGSRTDTQYF. CDR3 DNA sequence: TGTGCCAGCAGTGAAGAGGGGGGCAGTCGCACAGATACGCAGTATTTT.